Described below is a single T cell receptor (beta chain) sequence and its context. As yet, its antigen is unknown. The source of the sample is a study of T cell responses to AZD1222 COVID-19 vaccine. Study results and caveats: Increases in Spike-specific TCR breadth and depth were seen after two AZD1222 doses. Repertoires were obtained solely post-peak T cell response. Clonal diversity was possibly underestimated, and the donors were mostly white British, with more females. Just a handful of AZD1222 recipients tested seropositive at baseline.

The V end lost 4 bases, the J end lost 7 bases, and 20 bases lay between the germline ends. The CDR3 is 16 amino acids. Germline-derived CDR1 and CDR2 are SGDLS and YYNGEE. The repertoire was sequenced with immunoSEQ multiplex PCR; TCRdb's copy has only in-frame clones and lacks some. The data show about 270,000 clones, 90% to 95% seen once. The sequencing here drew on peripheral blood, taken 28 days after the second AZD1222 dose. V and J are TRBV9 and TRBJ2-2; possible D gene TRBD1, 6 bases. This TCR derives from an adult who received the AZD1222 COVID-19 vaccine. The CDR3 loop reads CASSPTGGRGIGELFF. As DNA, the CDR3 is TGTGCCAGCAGCCCCACCGGCGGCAGGGGCATCGGGGAGCTGTTTTTT.